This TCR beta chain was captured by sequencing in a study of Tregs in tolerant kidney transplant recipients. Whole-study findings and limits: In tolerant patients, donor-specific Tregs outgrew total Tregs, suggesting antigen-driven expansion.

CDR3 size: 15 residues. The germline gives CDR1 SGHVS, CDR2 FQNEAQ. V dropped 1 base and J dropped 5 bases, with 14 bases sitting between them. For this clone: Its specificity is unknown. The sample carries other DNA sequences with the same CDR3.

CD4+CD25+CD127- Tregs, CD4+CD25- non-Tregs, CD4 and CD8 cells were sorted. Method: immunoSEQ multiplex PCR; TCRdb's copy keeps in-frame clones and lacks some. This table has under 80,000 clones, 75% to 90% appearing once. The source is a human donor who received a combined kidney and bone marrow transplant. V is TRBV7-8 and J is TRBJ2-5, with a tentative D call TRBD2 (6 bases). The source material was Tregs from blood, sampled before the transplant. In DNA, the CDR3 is TGTGCCAGCAGCTTAGAATCACTGGCGGGGGAGACCCAGTACTTC. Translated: CASSLESLAGETQYF.